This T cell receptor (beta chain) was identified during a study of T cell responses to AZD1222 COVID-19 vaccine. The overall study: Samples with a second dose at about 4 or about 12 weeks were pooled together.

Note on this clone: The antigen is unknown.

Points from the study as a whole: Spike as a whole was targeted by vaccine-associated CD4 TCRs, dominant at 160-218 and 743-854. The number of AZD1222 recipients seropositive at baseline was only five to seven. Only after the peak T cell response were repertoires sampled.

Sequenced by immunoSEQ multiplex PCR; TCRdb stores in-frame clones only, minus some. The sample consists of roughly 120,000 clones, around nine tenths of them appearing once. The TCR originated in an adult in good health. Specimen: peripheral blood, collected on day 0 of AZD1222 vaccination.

Written as DNA, the CDR3 is TGTGCCAGCAGTGAAGCCCCGGGACAGGCCGCCGAGCAGTACTTC. Encoded protein: CASSEAPGQAAEQYF. V gene TRBV2 combines with J gene TRBJ2-7, with 8 bases matching TRBD1. The CDR3 runs 15 residues. V dropped 0 bases and J dropped 6; count of bases not matched to a gene: 7. Germline V gene data show CDR1 as SNHLY and CDR2 as FYNNEI.